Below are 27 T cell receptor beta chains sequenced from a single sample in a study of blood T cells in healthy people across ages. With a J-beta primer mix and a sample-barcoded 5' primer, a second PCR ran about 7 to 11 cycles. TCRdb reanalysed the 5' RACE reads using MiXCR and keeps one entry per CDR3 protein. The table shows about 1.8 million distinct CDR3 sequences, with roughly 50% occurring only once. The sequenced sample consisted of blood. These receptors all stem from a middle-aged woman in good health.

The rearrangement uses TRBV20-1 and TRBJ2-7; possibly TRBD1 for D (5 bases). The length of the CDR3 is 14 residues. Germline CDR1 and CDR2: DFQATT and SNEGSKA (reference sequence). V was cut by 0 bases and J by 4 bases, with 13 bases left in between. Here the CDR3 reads CSARDGQGMYEQYF. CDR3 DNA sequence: TGCAGTGCTAGAGATGGACAAGGGATGTACGAGCAGTACTTC.

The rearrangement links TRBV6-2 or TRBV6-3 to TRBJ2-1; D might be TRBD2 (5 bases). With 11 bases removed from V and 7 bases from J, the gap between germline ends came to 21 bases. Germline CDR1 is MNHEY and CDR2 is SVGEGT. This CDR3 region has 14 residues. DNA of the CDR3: TGTGCCGGTTACGAGACCACTAGGGAAAATGAGCAGTTCTTC. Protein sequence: CAGYETTRENEQFF.

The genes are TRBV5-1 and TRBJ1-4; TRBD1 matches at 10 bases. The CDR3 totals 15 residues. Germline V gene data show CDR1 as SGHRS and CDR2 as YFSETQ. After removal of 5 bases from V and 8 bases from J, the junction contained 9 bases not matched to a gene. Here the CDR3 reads CASRRDRGRREKLFF. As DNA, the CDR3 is TGCGCCAGCAGACGGGACAGGGGAAGGAGGGAAAAACTGTTTTTT.

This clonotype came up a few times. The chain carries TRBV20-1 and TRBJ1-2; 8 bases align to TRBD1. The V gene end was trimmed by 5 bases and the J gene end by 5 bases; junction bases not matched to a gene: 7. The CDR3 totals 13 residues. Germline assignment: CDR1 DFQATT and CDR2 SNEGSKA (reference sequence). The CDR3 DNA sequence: TGCAGTGCTCCCGGACAGGGTGGATATGGCTACACCTTC. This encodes CSAPGQGGYGYTF.

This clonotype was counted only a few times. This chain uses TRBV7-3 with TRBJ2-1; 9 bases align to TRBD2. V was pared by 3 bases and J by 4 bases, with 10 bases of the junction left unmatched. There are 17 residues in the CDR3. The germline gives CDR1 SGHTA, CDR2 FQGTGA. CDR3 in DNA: TGTGCCAGCAGCTTGGAGGCTAGCGGGGTTCTGTACAATGAGCAGTTCTTC. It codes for CASSLEASGVLYNEQFF.

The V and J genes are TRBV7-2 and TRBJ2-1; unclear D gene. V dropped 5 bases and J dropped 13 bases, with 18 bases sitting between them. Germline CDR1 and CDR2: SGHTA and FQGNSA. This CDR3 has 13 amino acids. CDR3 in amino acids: CASSHPLSETQFF. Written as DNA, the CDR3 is TGTGCCAGCAGCCATCCATTAAGCGAGACCCAGTTCTTC. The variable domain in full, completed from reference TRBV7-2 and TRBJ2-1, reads GAGVSQSPSNKVTEKGKDVELRCDPISGHTALYWYRQSLGQGLEFLIYFQGNSAPDKSGLPSDRFSAERTGGSVSTLTIQRTQQEDSAVYLCASSHPLSETQFFGPGTRLTVL.

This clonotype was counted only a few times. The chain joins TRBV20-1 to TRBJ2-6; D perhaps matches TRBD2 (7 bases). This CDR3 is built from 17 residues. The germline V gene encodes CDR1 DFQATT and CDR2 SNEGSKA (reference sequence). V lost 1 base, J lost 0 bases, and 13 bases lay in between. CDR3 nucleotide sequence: TGCAGTGCTAGAGCTCGGGGGGCAAGCTCTGGGGCCAACGTCCTGACTTTC. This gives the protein CSARARGASSGANVLTF.

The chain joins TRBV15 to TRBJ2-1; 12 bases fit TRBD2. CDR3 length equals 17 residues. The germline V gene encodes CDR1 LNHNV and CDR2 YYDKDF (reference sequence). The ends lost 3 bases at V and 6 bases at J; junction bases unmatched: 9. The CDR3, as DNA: TGTGCCACCAGCAGCGGCGATCTAGCGGGGGGGACCAATGAGCAGTTCTTC. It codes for CATSSGDLAGGTNEQFF.

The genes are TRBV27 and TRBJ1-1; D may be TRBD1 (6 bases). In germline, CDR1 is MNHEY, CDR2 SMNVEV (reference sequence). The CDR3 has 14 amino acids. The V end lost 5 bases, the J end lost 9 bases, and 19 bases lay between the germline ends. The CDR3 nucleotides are TGTGCCAGCAGTCCCCAGGTAGGGACATTGCAAGCTTTCTTT. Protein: CASSPQVGTLQAFF.

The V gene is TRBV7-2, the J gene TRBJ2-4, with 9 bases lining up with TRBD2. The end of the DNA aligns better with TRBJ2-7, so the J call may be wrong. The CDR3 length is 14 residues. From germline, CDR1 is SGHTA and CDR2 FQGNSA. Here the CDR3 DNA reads TGTGCCTGCCGAGCGGGGGGATCTTCCTACGAGCAGTACTTC. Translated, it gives CACRAGGSSYEQYF.

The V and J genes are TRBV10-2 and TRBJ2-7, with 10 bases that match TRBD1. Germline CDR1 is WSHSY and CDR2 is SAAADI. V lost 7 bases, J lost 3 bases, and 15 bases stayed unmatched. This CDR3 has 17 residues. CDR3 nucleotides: TGCGCCAGCAAGGACAGGGGGTTATTGGGAAGGGACTACGAGCAGTACTTC. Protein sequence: CASKDRGLLGRDYEQYF.

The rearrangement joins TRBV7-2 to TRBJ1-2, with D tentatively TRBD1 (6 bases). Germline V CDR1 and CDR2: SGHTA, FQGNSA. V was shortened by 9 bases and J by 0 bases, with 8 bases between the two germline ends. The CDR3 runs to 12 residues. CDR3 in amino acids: CARRQANYGYTF. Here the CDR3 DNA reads TGTGCCAGGAGACAGGCTAACTATGGCTACACCTTC.

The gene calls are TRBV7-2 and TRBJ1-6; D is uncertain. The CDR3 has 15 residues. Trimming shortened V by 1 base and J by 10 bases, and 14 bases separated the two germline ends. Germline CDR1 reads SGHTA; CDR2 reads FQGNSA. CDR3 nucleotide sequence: TGTGCCAGCAGCTTAGACGGGCGGGTTGAATCACCCCTCCACTTT. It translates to CASSLDGRVESPLHF.

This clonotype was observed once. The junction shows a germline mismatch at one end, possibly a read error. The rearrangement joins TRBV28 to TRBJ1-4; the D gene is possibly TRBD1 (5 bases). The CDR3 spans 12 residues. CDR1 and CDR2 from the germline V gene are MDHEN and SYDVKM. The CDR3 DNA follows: TGTGTCAGCAGGGTGACTAATGAAAAACTGTTTTTT. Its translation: CVSRVTNEKLFF. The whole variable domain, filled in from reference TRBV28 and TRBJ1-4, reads DVKVTQSSRYLVKRTGEKVFLECVQDMDHENMFWYRQDPGLGLRLIYFSYDVKMKEKGDIPEGYSVSREKKERFSLILESASTNQTSMYLCVSRVTNEKLFFGSGTQLSVL.

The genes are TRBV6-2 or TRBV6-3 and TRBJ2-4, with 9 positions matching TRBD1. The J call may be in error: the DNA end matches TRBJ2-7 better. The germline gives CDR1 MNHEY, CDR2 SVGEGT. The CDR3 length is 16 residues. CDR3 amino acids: CASSFYNRGLIYEQYF. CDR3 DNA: TGTGCCAGCAGTTTTTATAACAGGGGGCTGATTTACGAGCAGTACTTC.

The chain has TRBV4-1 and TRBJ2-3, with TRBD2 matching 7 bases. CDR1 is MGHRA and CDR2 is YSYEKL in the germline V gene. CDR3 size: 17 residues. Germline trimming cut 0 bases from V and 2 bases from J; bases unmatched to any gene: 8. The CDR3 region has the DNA TGCGCCAGCAGCCAAGACGGCGCGGGGGAAACCACAGATACGCAGTATTTT. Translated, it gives CASSQDGAGETTDTQYF.

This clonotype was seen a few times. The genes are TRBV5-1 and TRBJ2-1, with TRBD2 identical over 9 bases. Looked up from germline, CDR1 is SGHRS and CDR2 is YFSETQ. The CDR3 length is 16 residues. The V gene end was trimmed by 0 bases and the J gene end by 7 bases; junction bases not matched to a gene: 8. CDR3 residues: CASSLAGGGAGNEQFF. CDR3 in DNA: TGCGCCAGCAGCTTGGCTGGCGGGGGGGCCGGGAATGAGCAGTTCTTC.

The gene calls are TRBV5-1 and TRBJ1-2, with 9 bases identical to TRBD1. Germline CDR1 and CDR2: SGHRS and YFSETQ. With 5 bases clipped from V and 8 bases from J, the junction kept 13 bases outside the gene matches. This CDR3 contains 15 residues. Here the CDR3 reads CASRPAGQGTRGYTF. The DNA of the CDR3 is TGCGCCAGCAGGCCTGCCGGACAGGGGACCCGGGGCTACACCTTC.

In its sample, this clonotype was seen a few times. The chain's CDR3 is CATSDPTLGGEPSSTDTQYF. CDR3 nucleotides: TGTGCCACCAGTGACCCCACCCTTGGTGGGGAACCTTCTAGCACAGATACGCAGTATTTT. This sequence joins TRBV24-1 and TRBJ2-3; no clear D gene. Trimming pared 4 bases from V and 0 bases from J, leaving 25 bases between. This CDR3 has 20 amino acids. The V gene's germline CDR1 is KGHDR and CDR2 SFDVKD.

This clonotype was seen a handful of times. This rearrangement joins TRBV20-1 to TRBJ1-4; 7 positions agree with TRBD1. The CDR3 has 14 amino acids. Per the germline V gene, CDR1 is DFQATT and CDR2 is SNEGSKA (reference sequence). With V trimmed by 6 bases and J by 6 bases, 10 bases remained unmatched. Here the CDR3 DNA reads TGCAGTGCCCGGGATCAGGGGGTTGATGAAAAACTGTTTTTT. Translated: CSARDQGVDEKLFF.

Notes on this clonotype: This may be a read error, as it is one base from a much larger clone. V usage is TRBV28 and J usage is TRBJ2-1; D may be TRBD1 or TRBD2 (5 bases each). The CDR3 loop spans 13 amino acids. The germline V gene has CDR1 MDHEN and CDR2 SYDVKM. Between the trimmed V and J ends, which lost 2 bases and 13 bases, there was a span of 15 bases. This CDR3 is CASSLPGAETQFF. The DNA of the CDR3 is TGTGCCAGCAGTTTACCCGGGGCAGAGACCCAGTTCTTC.

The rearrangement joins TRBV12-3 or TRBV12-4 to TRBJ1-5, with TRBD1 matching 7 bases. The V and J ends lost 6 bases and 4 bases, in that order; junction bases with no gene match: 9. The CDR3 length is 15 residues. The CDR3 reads CASSPKGARNQPQHF. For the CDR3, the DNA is TGTGCCAGCAGCCCCAAGGGGGCACGAAATCAGCCCCAGCATTTT.

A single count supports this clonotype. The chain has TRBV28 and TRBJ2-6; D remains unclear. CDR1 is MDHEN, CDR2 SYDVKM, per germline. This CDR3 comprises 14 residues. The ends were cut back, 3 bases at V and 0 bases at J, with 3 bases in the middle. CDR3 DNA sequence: TGTGCCAGCAGTTTTTGCTCTGGGGCCAACGTCCTGACTTTC. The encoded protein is CASSFCSGANVLTF.

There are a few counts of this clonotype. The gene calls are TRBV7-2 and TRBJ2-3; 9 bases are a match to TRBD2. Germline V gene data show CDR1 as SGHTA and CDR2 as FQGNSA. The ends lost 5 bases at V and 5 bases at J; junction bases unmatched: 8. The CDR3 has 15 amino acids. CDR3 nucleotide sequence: TGTGCCAGCAGCCCTCGAGCGGGGGGACAAGATACGCAGTATTTT. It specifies CASSPRAGGQDTQYF. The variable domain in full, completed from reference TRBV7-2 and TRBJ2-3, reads GAGVSQSPSNKVTEKGKDVELRCDPISGHTALYWYRQSLGQGLEFLIYFQGNSAPDKSGLPSDRFSAERTGGSVSTLTIQRTQQEDSAVYLCASSPRAGGQDTQYFGPGTRLTVL.

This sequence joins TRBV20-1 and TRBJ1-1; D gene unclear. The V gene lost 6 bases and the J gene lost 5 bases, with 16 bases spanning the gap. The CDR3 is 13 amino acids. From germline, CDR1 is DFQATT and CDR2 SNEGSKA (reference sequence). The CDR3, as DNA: TGCAGTGCCCAGGCCCGGGCGCGAACTGAAGCTTTCTTT. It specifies CSAQARARTEAFF.

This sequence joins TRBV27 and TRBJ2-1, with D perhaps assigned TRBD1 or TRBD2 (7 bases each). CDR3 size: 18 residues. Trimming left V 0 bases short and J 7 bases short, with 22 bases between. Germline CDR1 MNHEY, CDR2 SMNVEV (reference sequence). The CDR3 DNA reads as TGTGCCAGCAGTTTATCGGGATCCCGACTAGCAGGGGGGAATGAGCAGTTCTTC. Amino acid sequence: CASSLSGSRLAGGNEQFF.

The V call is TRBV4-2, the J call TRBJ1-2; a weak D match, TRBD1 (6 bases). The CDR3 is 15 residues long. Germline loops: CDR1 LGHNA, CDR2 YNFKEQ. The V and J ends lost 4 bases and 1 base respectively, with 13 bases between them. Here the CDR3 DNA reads TGTGCCAGCAGCCCCCCCGGACAGATTAACTATGGCTACACCTTC. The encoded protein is CASSPPGQINYGYTF.